Here is one TCR beta chain with its context. This clonotype was seen a few times. There is no known antigen for this receptor. No clone much larger than this one lies a single base away; base qualities are absent. In the paper's terms, the treatment or condition label means: in vitro stimulation with specific CMV peptide epitopes to enrich CMV-specific T cells. The sample is drawn from a study of T cell repertoires in cytomegalovirus infection (dated by TCRdb to 2018 to 2020). Study-level background: Peptide stimulations targeted recently identified HLA-C-restricted CMV epitopes, whose presentation resists viral immunomodulation, together with well-studied HLA-B-restricted epitopes. Because public TCR beta signatures pointed to carriage of CMV infection together with the matching HLA type, the HLA type of each donor mattered for the analysis.

The sample was run on an Illumina HiSeq 1500. TCRdb reanalyzed the raw reads on its own, using fastp at Q25 for trimming and MiXCR for clone calling, and kept in-frame beta chains. For every CDR3 protein sequence, its rows merge into one entry that carries the most common genes and DNA. The sample data list approximately 260,000 distinct CDR3 sequences, and about 20% of these were observed just once. The ten largest clonotypes hold around 20% of the sample. Results the study describes overall, beyond this receptor: The ex vivo response was dominated by HLA-C-restricted CMV-specific TCR beta clonotypes, which also provided the single most frequent clonotype in two of eight donors. Carriers of CMV infection plus the relevant HLA type were discriminated by the cumulative frequency of public TCR beta family members in the study cohort and in an independent roughly 400-donor cohort.

CDR1 and CDR2 were assigned from the germline V gene as SGHTA and FQGNSA. The CDR3 has 15 amino acids, counting the end cysteine and phenylalanine. Only the CDR3 DNA stays, 45 bases, in frame from base 1. Trimming removed 1 base from V and 0 bases from J, leaving 4 bases between the germline ends. The chain is assembled from TRBV7-2 and TRBJ2-6; the D gene identity is not certain. The receptor's source is a human donor in good health (CMV status not recorded). Some clones in this sample may be carry-over from other donors' samples. The sample in question was cultured PBMCs, obtained from culture after CMV antigen stimulation. The CDR3 region has the sequence CASSLDLSGANVLTF. The DNA is TGTGCCAGCAGCTTAGATCTCTCTGGGGCCAACGTCCTGACTTTC.